These 14 T cell receptor beta chains were all obtained from the same sample, sequenced in a study of T cell clonality in common variable immunodeficiency (dated by TCRdb to 2014 to 2015). No antigen is known for these receptors. Study-level results and caveats: Reportedly, TCRbeta sequences from CVID had fewer deletions and N-nucleotide insertions, and highly modified clones with 13 or more V deletions were absent from CVID.

Libraries came from the immunoSEQ multiplex PCR assay. TCRdb stores this immuneACCESS table with in-frame sequences only. Part of the clones is absent; in the studies checked, under half of the shortfall reflects unresolved V genes, and no reason is known for the rest. This sample includes tens of thousands of clones, and none of them was observed just once. The top ten clones comprise approximately 5.5% of the sample. Specimen: peripheral blood mononuclear cells. The receptor source for this set is a human donor with common variable immunodeficiency.

This clone was seen ten or more times. The read is 3 residues too short to cover the CDR3 end, so that end is filled in from the germline J gene. The chain is built from TRBV19 and TRBJ2-5, with TRBD2 as a possible D gene (6 bases). CDR1 LNHDA and CDR2 SQIVND come from the germline V gene (reference sequence). This CDR3 region has 16 residues. V was shortened by 1 base and J by 0 bases, with 12 bases between the two germline ends. The part of the CDR3 DNA that was read is TGTGCCAGTAGTATAGGGGTGGGGACTGACCAAGAGACC. The encoded protein is CASSIGVGTDQET. The full CDR3 reads CASSIGVGTDQETQYF.

This clone was observed at least ten times. The CDR3 end lies 3 residues beyond the end of the read and is filled in from the germline J gene. V gene TRBV10-3 combines with J gene TRBJ2-1; 8 nucleotides match TRBD2. Germline V gives CDR1 ENHRY, CDR2 SYGVKD. The ends lost 0 bases at V and 0 bases at J; junction bases unmatched: 7. The CDR3 length is 18 residues. The covered CDR3 bases are TGTGCCATCAGTGAGTCCGGAAAGCGGGGGAGCTCCTACAATGAG. Translating it yields CAISESGKRGSSYNE. The full CDR3 protein reads CAISESGKRGSSYNEQFF.

This clone showed up many times. The read terminates 3 residues ahead of where the CDR3 ends, so the germline J gene completes it. The genes are TRBV18 and TRBJ2-7, with a possible D match to TRBD1 (6 bases). The germline V gene has CDR1 KGHSH and CDR2 LQKENI. CDR3 size: 13 residues. V was shortened by 4 bases and J by 5 bases, with 12 bases between the two germline ends. Incomplete CDR3 DNA: TGTGCCAGCTCACTAAAGGGGGAGCACGAG. As protein: CASSLKGEHE. The full CDR3 is CASSLKGEHEQYF. Together with reference TRBV18 and TRBJ2-7, the CDR3 gives the full variable domain: NAGVMQNPRHLVRRRGQEARLRCSPMKGHSHVYWYRQLPEEGLKFMVYLQKENIIDESGMPKERFSAEFPKEGPSILRIQQVVRGDSAAYFCASSLKGEHEQYFGPGTRLTVT.

In this sample, this clone turned up a few times. The read falls 3 residues short of the CDR3 end, and the missing part is taken from the germline J gene. The chain uses TRBV7-3 and TRBJ2-7; 9 bases fit TRBD1. This CDR3 has 14 residues. The ends lost 4 bases at V and 3 bases at J; junction bases unmatched: 4. The V gene's germline CDR1 is SGHTA and CDR2 FQGTGA. The CDR3 sequence is CASSYDRGGYEQYF. The sequenced part of the CDR3 DNA is TGTGCCAGCAGCTACGACAGGGGGGGCTACGAG.

This clone was seen more than once but under ten times. The read comes to an end 3 residues before the CDR3 does, leaving the germline J gene to fill in the end. The gene calls are TRBV30 and TRBJ2-7; TRBD1 is a possible D gene (5 bases). Germline V gene data show CDR1 as GTSNPN and CDR2 as SVGIG (reference sequence). The CDR3 contains 12 residues. Deletions cut 1 base from V and 3 bases from J, with 7 bases between. The CDR3 bases that were read are TGTGCCTGGAGTGGGGGCCGCTACGAG. Residues: CAWSGGRYE. The whole CDR3 protein is CAWSGGRYEQYF.

In this sample, this clone turned up many times. The CDR3 is cut off 3 residues early in the read; its end comes from the germline J gene. The chain employs TRBV5-1 and TRBJ2-7; 8 bases fit TRBD1. J lost 5 bases, V lost 0 bases, and 4 bases had no gene match. The CDR3 sequence is 14 residues long. CDR1 is SGHRS and CDR2 is YFSETQ in the germline V gene. CDR3 residues: CASSLAQGAHEQYF. The covered CDR3 bases are TGCGCCAGCAGCTTGGCTCAGGGGGCCCACGAG.

There are a few counts of this clone. The CDR3 end falls 3 residues outside the read, so it is completed with the germline J gene. The V and J genes are TRBV7-3 and TRBJ2-1, with TRBD2 matching over 8 bases. This CDR3 has 17 residues. Germline V gene data show CDR1 as SGHTA and CDR2 as FQGTGA. The junction had 10 bases not matched to a gene; V was cut back by 5 bases and J by 1 base. CDR3 residues: CASSPGGAGDSYNEQFF. Partial CDR3 DNA: TGTGCCAGCAGCCCCGGAGGAGCGGGAGATTCCTACAATGAG.

Only a few counts were recorded for this clone. The DNA ends 3 residues before the CDR3 does, and the rest of the CDR3 is filled in from the germline J gene. This sequence joins TRBV7-2 and TRBJ1-3; 9 positions agree with TRBD1. The CDR3 extends over 14 amino acids. V trimming: 5 bases; J trimming: 4 bases; junction bases outside the gene matches: 3. The germline V gene has CDR1 SGHTA and CDR2 FQGNSA. The sequenced CDR3 bases are TGTGCCAGCAGCCCAGGGACAGGGGGAAACACC. Protein sequence: CASSPGTGGNT. The full CDR3 is CASSPGTGGNTIYF.

This clone has a count of ten or more. The CDR3 end lies 3 residues beyond the end of the read and is filled in from the germline J gene. J is TRBJ2-6 and V is TRBV14; D is unclear. The V gene's germline CDR1 is SGHDN and CDR2 FVKESK. V lost 3 bases, J lost 4 bases, and 13 bases lay in between. CDR3 length: 16 amino acids. The DNA read from the CDR3 is TGTGCCAGCAGCCAGTTAGGGCCCGGCGGGGCCAACGTC. It encodes CASSQLGPGGANV. The full CDR3 sequence reads CASSQLGPGGANVLTF.

This clone ranks as medium-sized. The read terminates 3 residues ahead of where the CDR3 ends, so the germline J gene completes it. The chain uses TRBV30 and TRBJ2-1; D remains unclear. The CDR3 has 13 amino acids. In germline, CDR1 is GTSNPN, CDR2 SVGIG (reference sequence). The ends were cut back, 0 bases at V and 5 bases at J, with 8 bases in the middle. This chain's CDR3 is CAWSVGSHNEQFF. The DNA read from the CDR3 is TGTGCCTGGAGTGTAGGGTCCCACAATGAG.

Ten or more counts support this clone. The CDR3 end falls 3 residues outside the read, so it is completed with the germline J gene. The V and J genes are TRBV5-1 and TRBJ1-4, with D maybe TRBD1 (5 bases). CDR1 and CDR2 from the germline V gene are SGHRS and YFSETQ. This CDR3 comprises 15 residues. The V end was cut by 4 bases, the J end by 3 bases, with 13 bases between. The CDR3 is CASSLAGGSNEKLFF. CDR3 DNA, as far as it was read: TGCGCCAGCAGCCTGGCGGGGGGATCTAATGAAAAA.

This clone was counted between two and nine times. The observed sequence ends 3 residues before the CDR3 terminus, with the missing tail filled in from the germline J gene. This rearrangement joins TRBV6-2 or TRBV6-3 to TRBJ1-6, with 10 bases fitting TRBD1. The ends lost 6 bases at V and 9 bases at J; junction bases unmatched: 8. Germline CDR1 reads MNHEY; CDR2 reads SVGEGT. CDR3 length equals 15 residues. Incomplete CDR3 DNA: TGTGCCAGCAGGAAATTGACAGGGGGCAGTTCACCC. It is translated as CASRKLTGGSSP. The complete CDR3 sequence is CASRKLTGGSSPLHF.

Remarks on this clone: Sequencing ends 3 residues short of the CDR3 end; the germline J gene provides the rest. The chain links TRBV6-7 to TRBJ1-4, with D perhaps TRBD1 (5 bases). TRBV6-7 is known as an ORF, though its function is uncertain. V dropped 11 bases and J dropped 8 bases, with 18 bases sitting between them. This CDR3 spans 13 amino acids. Here the CDR3 reads CALGRGDFEKLFF. The DNA read from the CDR3 is TGTGCCCTTGGGCGGGGGGACTTCGAAAAA.

This clone was found a few times. The read comes to an end 3 residues before the CDR3 does, leaving the germline J gene to fill in the end. The J gene is TRBJ2-3, the V gene TRBV19, with TRBD1 matching over 9 bases. V gave up 5 bases and J gave up 0 bases; unmatched junction bases: 9. CDR1 LNHDA and CDR2 SQIVND come from the germline V gene (reference sequence). The CDR3 contains 17 residues. The sequenced part of the CDR3 DNA is TGTGCCAGTAGTCCGATTGGGACAGGGATGAGCACAGATACG. Amino acids: CASSPIGTGMSTDT. From start to end, the CDR3 is CASSPIGTGMSTDTQYF.